Listed below are T cell receptor beta chains from one sample, sequenced in a study of blood T cell repertoires in COVID-19. Assay used: immunoSEQ multiplex PCR; TCRdb lists only in-frame clones, some missing. The profile shows about 120,000 clones, 80% to 90% of them singletons. The sample comprised peripheral blood. The receptor source for this set is a woman between 70 and 85 years old with acute or convalescent COVID-19. Both conserved end residues are part of each CDR3. The D gene is left open where the match is weak. Rows give clone size only sometimes, using once, few, many, or a class for an expanded clone.

D: .
V: TRBV19
size: .
J: TRBJ1-6
CDR3: CACWGGNNSPLHF
DNA: TGTGCGTGCTGGGGGGGGAATAATTCACCCCTCCACTTT

D: .
V: TRBV19
size: .
J: TRBJ1-1
CDR3: CASSISDRITNTEAFF
DNA: TGTGCCAGTAGTATTAGTGACAGAATAACAAACACTGAAGCTTTCTTT

D: .
V: TRBV2
size: .
J: TRBJ1-2
CDR3: CASRNHITGSRTF
DNA: TGTGCCAGCAGAAACCACATTACAGGGTCGAGGACCTTC

D: TRBD1
V: TRBV7-9
size: .
J: TRBJ1-6
CDR3: CASSLVGQRLHF
DNA: TGTGCCAGCAGCTTGGTGGGACAGCGACTCCACTTT

D: .
V: TRBV30
size: .
J: TRBJ2-7
CDR3: CAWTPGPVGQYF
DNA: TGTGCCTGGACTCCTGGTCCGGTCGGGCAGTACTTC

D: TRBD1
V: TRBV6-1
size: once
J: TRBJ1-6
CDR3: CASSDMTGNNSPLHF
DNA: TGTGCCAGCAGTGATATGACAGGGAACAATTCACCCCTCCACTTT

D: TRBD1
V: TRBV9
size: .
J: TRBJ1-1
CDR3: CASSVAGRGSTEAFF
DNA: TGTGCCAGCAGCGTAGCCGGCAGGGGGAGTACTGAAGCTTTCTTT

D: .
V: TRBV10-3
size: .
J: TRBJ1-1
CDR3: CAISPNTGGETEAFF
DNA: TGTGCCATCAGTCCCAATACGGGCGGGGAGACTGAAGCTTTCTTT

D: TRBD2
V: TRBV19
size: .
J: TRBJ2-7
CDR3: CASSTLAGAIYEQYF
DNA: TGTGCCAGTAGTACACTAGCGGGGGCGATTTACGAGCAGTACTTC

D: TRBD1
V: TRBV5-1
size: few
J: TRBJ2-3
CDR3: CASTRQGAQVSTDTQYF
DNA: TGCGCCAGCACCCGACAGGGGGCTCAGGTTAGCACAGATACGCAGTATTTT

D: TRBD2
V: TRBV11-2
size: .
J: TRBJ2-2
CDR3: CASSNKFRTSGHTGELFF
DNA: TGTGCCAGCAGCAATAAATTTCGGACTAGCGGGCACACCGGGGAGCTGTTTTTT

D: TRBD2
V: TRBV5-1
size: .
J: TRBJ2-5
CDR3: CASSRIGTSGTQETQYF
DNA: TGCGCCAGCAGCAGGATCGGGACTAGCGGGACCCAAGAGACCCAGTACTTC

D: .
V: TRBV29-1
size: few
J: TRBJ1-1
CDR3: CSVLQQIWGGEAFF
DNA: TGCAGCGTTCTCCAACAAATTTGGGGAGGTGAAGCTTTCTTT

D: TRBD2
V: TRBV5-1
size: .
J: TRBJ2-5
CDR3: CASSLGLAGGSETQYF
DNA: TGCGCCAGCAGCTTGGGGCTGGCGGGGGGGTCGGAGACCCAGTACTTC

D: TRBD2
V: TRBV5-1
size: .
J: TRBJ2-7
CDR3: CASSSASGYYEQYF
DNA: TGCGCCAGCAGCTCAGCTAGCGGTTACTACGAGCAGTACTTC

D: .
V: TRBV7-3
size: .
J: TRBJ2-2
CDR3: CASSSQGIANTGELFF
DNA: TGTGCCAGCAGCTCTCAGGGGATCGCGAACACCGGGGAGCTGTTTTTT

D: .
V: TRBV10-3
size: .
J: TRBJ1-5
CDR3: CAISERGYSNQPQHF
DNA: TGTGCCATCAGTGAGAGGGGATATAGCAATCAGCCCCAGCATTTT

D: TRBD1
V: TRBV5-1
size: .
J: TRBJ1-4
CDR3: CASSLEDRGGGKLFF
DNA: TGCGCCAGCAGCTTGGAGGACAGGGGTGGGGGAAAACTGTTTTTT

D: TRBD2
V: TRBV9
size: once
J: TRBJ2-5
CDR3: CASSGTSGGFGETQYF
DNA: TGTGCCAGCAGCGGGACTAGCGGGGGGTTTGGGGAGACCCAGTACTTC

D: .
V: TRBV9
size: .
J: TRBJ1-1
CDR3: CASSPRGNTEAFF
DNA: TGTGCCAGCAGCCCCCGCGGGAACACTGAAGCTTTCTTT

D: TRBD1
V: TRBV11-2
size: .
J: TRBJ1-4
CDR3: CASSPKAGQGGEKLFF
DNA: TGTGCCAGCAGTCCCAAAGCCGGACAGGGCGGCGAAAAACTGTTTTTT

D: .
V: TRBV30
size: .
J: TRBJ1-3
CDR3: CAWNIQGGGNTIYF
DNA: TGTGCCTGGAATATCCAGGGTGGTGGAAACACCATATATTTT

D: .
V: TRBV19
size: .
J: TRBJ1-2
CDR3: CASSRGHNYGYTF
DNA: TGTGCCAGTAGTAGGGGCCACAACTATGGCTACACCTTC

D: TRBD1
V: TRBV5-1
size: .
J: TRBJ2-7
CDR3: CASSKLTGGAYEQYF
DNA: TGCGCCAGCAGCAAACTGACAGGGGGGGCCTACGAGCAGTACTTC

D: TRBD1
V: TRBV5-4
size: few
J: TRBJ1-2
CDR3: CASRRTGEHYGYTF
DNA: TGTGCCAGCAGGCGGACAGGGGAGCACTATGGCTACACCTTC

D: .
V: TRBV29-1
size: .
J: TRBJ1-1
CDR3: CSSLGGNTEAFF
DNA: TGCAGCTCCCTAGGTGGAAACACTGAAGCTTTCTTT

D: .
V: TRBV12-3/TRBV12-4
size: .
J: TRBJ2-5
CDR3: CASTKEIEETQYF
DNA: TGTGCCAGCACCAAAGAGATTGAGGAGACCCAGTACTTC

D: .
V: TRBV30
size: once
J: TRBJ1-5
CDR3: CAWSVRGNQPQHF
DNA: TGTGCCTGGAGTGTACGCGGGAATCAGCCCCAGCATTTT

D: .
V: TRBV28
size: few
J: TRBJ2-2
CDR3: CASQQGGDTNTGELFF
DNA: TGTGCCAGTCAGCAGGGAGGAGACACGAACACCGGGGAGCTGTTTTTT

D: .
V: TRBV7-3
size: once
J: TRBJ1-1
CDR3: CASSFQGNTEAFF
DNA: TGTGCCAGCAGCTTTCAGGGTAACACTGAAGCTTTCTTT

D: .
V: TRBV5-8
size: .
J: TRBJ2-7
CDR3: CASSIPQGSEQYF
DNA: TGTGCCAGCAGCATACCACAGGGATCCGAGCAGTACTTC

D: .
V: TRBV5-1
size: .
J: TRBJ2-1
CDR3: CASSPGLPPYNEQFF
DNA: TGCGCCAGCAGCCCGGGACTTCCCCCCTACAATGAGCAGTTCTTC

D: .
V: TRBV11-1
size: few
J: TRBJ1-1
CDR3: CASSLREGLNTEAFF
DNA: TGTGCCAGCAGCTTAAGGGAGGGATTGAACACTGAAGCTTTCTTT

D: .
V: TRBV5-1
size: .
J: TRBJ2-1
CDR3: CASSTTGNAYNEQFF
DNA: TGCGCCAGCAGCACTACAGGGAACGCCTACAATGAGCAGTTCTTC

D: TRBD2
V: TRBV15
size: .
J: TRBJ2-1
CDR3: CATSRDSAGTNNEQFF
DNA: TGTGCCACCAGCAGAGATTCGGCAGGGACTAACAATGAGCAGTTCTTC

D: TRBD1
V: TRBV5-1
size: .
J: TRBJ1-4
CDR3: CASSEQGRADEKLFF
DNA: TGCGCCAGCAGCGAACAGGGGCGGGCCGATGAAAAACTGTTTTTT

D: TRBD1
V: TRBV11-2
size: .
J: TRBJ1-3
CDR3: CASSHDRAGNTIYF
DNA: TGTGCCAGCAGCCATGACAGGGCTGGAAACACCATATATTTT

D: TRBD1
V: TRBV19
size: .
J: TRBJ1-5
CDR3: CASARGDRDGQPQHF
DNA: TGTGCCAGTGCAAGGGGCGACAGGGATGGTCAGCCCCAGCATTTT

D: .
V: TRBV7-6
size: .
J: TRBJ2-1
CDR3: CASSLEGGYNEQFF
DNA: TGTGCCAGCAGCCTCGAAGGGGGCTACAATGAGCAGTTCTTC

D: .
V: TRBV3-1/TRBV3-2
size: .
J: TRBJ1-1
CDR3: CASSKQGLVNTEAFF
DNA: TGTGCCAGCAGCAAACAGGGTCTTGTGAACACTGAAGCTTTCTTT

D: .
V: TRBV9
size: .
J: TRBJ2-2
CDR3: CASSVDSSNTGELFF
DNA: TGTGCCAGCAGCGTAGACTCCTCGAACACCGGGGAGCTGTTTTTT

D: TRBD1
V: TRBV5-1
size: .
J: TRBJ1-3
CDR3: CASSSRTGGIGNTIYF
DNA: TGCGCCAGCAGCTCCCGGACAGGGGGGATCGGGAACACCATATATTTT

D: .
V: TRBV12-3/TRBV12-4
size: .
J: TRBJ1-2
CDR3: CASSLTGIGYTF
DNA: TGTGCCAGCAGCCTCACAGGAATTGGCTACACCTTC

D: TRBD1
V: TRBV6-5
size: .
J: TRBJ1-3
CDR3: CASSSPLGGLNTIYF
DNA: TGTGCCAGCAGTTCCCCCCTAGGGGGCCTAAACACCATATATTTT

D: .
V: TRBV2
size: .
J: TRBJ1-1
CDR3: CASSEQGIGLTNTEAFF
DNA: TGTGCCAGCAGTGAACAGGGTATTGGACTAACGAACACTGAAGCTTTCTTT

D: .
V: TRBV3-1/TRBV3-2
size: .
J: TRBJ1-3
CDR3: CASSSGVGNTIYF
DNA: TGTGCCAGCAGCTCAGGGGTTGGAAACACCATATATTTT

D: .
V: TRBV25-1
size: .
J: TRBJ1-3
CDR3: CASSGGSGVGNTIYF
DNA: TGTGCCAGCAGTGGGGGTTCGGGAGTTGGAAACACCATATATTTT

D: TRBD1
V: TRBV6-5
size: .
J: TRBJ1-5
CDR3: CASSYAGQVHF
DNA: TGTGCCAGCAGTTACGCGGGACAGGTGCATTTT

D: .
V: TRBV7-9
size: few
J: TRBJ1-5
CDR3: CASSPGVYSNQPQHF
DNA: TGTGCCAGCAGCCCGGGGGTCTATAGCAATCAGCCCCAGCATTTT

D: TRBD1
V: TRBV19
size: .
J: TRBJ2-7
CDR3: CASSIAGQGSYEQYF
DNA: TGTGCCAGTAGTATTGCGGGACAGGGATCCTACGAGCAGTACTTC